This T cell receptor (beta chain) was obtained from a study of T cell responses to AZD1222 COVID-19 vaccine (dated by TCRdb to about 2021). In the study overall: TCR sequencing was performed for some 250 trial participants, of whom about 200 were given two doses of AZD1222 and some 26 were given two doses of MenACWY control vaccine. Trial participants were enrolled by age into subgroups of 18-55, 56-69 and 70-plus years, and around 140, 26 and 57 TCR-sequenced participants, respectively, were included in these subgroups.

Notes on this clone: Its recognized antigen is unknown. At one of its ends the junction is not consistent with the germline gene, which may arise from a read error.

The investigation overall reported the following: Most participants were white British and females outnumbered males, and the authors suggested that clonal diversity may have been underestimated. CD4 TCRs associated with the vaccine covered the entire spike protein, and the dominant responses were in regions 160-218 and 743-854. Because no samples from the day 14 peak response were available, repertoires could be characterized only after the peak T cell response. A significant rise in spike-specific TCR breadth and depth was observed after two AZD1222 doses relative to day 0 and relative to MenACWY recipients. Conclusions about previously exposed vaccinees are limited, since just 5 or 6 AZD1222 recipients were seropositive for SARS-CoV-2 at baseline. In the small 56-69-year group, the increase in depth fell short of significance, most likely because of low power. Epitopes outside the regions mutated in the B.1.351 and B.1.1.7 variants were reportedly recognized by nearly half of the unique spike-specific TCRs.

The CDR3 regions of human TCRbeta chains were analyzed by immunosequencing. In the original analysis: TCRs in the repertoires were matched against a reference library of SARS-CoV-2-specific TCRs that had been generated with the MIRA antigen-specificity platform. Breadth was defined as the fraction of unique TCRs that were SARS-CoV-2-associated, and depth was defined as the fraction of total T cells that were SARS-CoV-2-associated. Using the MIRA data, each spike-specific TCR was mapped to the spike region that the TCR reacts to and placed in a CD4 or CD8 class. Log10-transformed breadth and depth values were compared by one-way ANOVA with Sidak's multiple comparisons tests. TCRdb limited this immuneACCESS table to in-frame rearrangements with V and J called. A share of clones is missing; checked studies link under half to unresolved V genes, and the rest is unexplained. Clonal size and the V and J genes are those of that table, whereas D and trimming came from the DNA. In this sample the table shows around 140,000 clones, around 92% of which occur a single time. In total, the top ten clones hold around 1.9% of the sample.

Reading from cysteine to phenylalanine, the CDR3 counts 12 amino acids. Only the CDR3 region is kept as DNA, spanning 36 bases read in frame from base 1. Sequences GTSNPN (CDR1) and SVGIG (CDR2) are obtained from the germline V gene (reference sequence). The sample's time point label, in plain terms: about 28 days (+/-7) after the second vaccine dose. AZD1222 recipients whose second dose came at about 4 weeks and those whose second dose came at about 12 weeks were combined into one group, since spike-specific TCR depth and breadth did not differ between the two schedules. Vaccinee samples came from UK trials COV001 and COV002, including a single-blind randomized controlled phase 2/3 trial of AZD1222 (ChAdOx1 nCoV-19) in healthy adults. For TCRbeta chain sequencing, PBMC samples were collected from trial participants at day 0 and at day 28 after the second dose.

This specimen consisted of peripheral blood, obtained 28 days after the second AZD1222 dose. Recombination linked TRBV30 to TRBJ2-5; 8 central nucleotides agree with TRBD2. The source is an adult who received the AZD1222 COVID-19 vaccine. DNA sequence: TGTGCCTGGAGTGTACCTCCGGGGGGGCTCCACTTC. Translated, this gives CAWSVPPGGLHF.